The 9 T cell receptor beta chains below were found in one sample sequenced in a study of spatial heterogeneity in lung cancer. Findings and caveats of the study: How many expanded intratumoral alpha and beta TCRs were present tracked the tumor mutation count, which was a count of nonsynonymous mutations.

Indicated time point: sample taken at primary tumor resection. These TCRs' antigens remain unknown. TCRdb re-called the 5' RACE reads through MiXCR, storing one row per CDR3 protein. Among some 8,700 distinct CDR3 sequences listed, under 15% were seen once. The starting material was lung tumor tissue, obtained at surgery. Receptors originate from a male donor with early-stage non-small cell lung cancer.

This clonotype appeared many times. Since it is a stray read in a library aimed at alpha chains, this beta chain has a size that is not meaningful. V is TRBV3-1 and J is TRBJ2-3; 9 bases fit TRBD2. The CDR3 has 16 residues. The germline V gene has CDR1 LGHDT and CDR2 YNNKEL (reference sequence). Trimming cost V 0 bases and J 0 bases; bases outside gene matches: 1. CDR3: CASSQDTSGSTDTQYF. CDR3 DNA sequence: TGTGCCAGCAGCCAAGATACTAGCGGGAGCACAGATACGCAGTATTTT.

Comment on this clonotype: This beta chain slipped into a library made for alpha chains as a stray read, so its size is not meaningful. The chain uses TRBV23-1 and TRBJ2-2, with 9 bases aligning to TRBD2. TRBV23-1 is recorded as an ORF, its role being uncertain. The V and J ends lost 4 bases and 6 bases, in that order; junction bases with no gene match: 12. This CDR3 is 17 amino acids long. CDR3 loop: CASSPGCTSGFAGELFF. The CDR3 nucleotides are TGCGCCAGCAGTCCAGGATGTACTAGCGGGTTCGCCGGGGAGCTGTTTTTT.

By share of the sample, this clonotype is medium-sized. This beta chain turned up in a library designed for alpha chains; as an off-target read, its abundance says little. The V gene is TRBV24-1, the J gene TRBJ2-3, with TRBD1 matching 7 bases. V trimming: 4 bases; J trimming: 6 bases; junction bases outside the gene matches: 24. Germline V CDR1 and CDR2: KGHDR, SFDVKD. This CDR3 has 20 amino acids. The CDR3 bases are TGTGCCACCAGTGACTCCGGGACAGCCGGGCCCACTCGCACAGCGGATACGCAGTATTTT. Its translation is CATSDSGTAGPTRTADTQYF.

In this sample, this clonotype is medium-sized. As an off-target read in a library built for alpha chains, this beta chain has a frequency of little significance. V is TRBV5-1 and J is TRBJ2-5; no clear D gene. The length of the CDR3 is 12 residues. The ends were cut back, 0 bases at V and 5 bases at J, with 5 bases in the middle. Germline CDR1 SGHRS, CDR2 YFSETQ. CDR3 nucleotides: TGCGCCAGCAGCTTGGGAAAGGAGACCCAGTACTTC. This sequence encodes CASSLGKETQYF.

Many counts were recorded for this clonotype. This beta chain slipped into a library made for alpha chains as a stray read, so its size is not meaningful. CDR3 DNA sequence: TGTGCCAGCAAGCTACGACTAGCGGGACCCTACGAGCAGTACTTC. This translates into CASKLRLAGPYEQYF. The chain has TRBV12-3 or TRBV12-4 and TRBJ2-7; TRBD2 matches at 11 bases. CDR3 length equals 15 residues. V lost 7 bases to trimming and J lost 2 bases; unmatched junction nucleotides: 7.

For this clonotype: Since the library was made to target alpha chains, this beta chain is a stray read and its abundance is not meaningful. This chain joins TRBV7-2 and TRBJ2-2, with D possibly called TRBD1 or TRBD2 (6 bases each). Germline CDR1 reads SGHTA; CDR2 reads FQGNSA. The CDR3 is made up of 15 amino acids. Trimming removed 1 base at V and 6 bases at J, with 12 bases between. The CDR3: CASSLVGGRSGELFF. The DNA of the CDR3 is TGTGCCAGCAGCTTAGTGGGGGGCCGGTCCGGGGAGCTGTTTTTT.

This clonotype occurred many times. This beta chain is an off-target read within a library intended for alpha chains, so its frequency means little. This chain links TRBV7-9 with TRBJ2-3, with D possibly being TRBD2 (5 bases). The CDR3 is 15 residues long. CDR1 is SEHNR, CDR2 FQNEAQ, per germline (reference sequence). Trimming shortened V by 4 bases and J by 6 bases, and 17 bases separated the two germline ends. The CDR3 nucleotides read TGTGCCAGCAGCTCCACCCCCTCTAGCCCCGATACGCAGTATTTT. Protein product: CASSSTPSSPDTQYF.

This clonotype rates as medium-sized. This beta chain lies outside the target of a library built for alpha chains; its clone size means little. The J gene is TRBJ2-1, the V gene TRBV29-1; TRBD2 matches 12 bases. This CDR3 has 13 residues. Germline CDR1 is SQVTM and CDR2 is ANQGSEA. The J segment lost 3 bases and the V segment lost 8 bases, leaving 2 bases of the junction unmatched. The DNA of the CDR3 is TGCAGCACGGGACTAGCGGGCTACAATGAGCAGTTCTTC. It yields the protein CSTGLAGYNEQFF.

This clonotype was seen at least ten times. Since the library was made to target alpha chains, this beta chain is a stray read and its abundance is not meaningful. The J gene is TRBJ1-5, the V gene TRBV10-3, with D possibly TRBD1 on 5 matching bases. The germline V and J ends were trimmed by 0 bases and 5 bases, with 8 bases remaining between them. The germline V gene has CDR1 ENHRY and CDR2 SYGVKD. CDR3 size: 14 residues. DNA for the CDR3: TGTGCCATCAGTGAGTCGGGAGGGGATCAGCCCCAGCATTTT. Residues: CAISESGGDQPQHF.